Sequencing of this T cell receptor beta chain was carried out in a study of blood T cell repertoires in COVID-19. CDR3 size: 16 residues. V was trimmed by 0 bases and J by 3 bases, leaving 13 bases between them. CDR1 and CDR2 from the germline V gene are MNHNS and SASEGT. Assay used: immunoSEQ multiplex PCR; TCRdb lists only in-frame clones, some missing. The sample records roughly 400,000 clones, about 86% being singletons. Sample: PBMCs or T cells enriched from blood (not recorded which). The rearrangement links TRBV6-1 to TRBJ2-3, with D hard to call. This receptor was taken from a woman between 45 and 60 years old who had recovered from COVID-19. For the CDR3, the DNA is TGTGCCAGCAGTGAAGCCGAGGAGATGATGACAGATACGCAGTATTTT. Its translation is CASSEAEEMMTDTQYF.